This T cell receptor (beta chain) is from a study of T cell repertoires in cytomegalovirus infection. Overall study: Signatures in public TCR beta sequences pointed to both CMV infection and matching HLA type. Findings and limits, study-wide: The ex vivo response showed dominance by HLA-C-restricted CMV-specific TCR beta clonotypes.

Trimming took 8 bases from V and 2 from J, leaving 9 bases between them. This CDR3 is built from 12 residues. Germline V lookup: CDR1 LNHNV, CDR2 YYDKDF (reference sequence). TCRdb passed the reads through MiXCR, listing each CDR3 protein once. The data hold around 500,000 distinct CDR3 sequences, with about 42% observed a single time. Of note for this clonotype: Its antigen is not known.

This specimen consisted of cultured PBMCs, obtained from culture after CMV antigen stimulation. The TCR comes from a human donor in good health (CMV status not recorded). Some clones in this sample may be carry-over from other donors' samples. This chain links TRBV15 with TRBJ2-5; D is unclear. The CDR3 DNA follows: TGTGCCACCCGCGGAGCGCAAGAGACCCAGTACTTC. It is translated as CATRGAQETQYF.